This TCR beta chain is drawn from a study of shared clonotypes between healthy human individuals. Concerning this clone itself: Its cognate antigen is unknown.

CDR1 is LGHNA and CDR2 is YNFKEQ in the germline V gene. J lost 8 bases, V lost 3 bases, and 9 bases had no gene match. The CDR3 length is 15 residues. Study results and caveats: Among donors, clonotype sharing was expected to be affected by sequencing depth.

Those who donated were healthy HIV-negative adults, with no recent acute infections or vaccinations reported. Assay: immunoSEQ multiplex PCR; the TCRdb copy retains only in-frame clones and omits some. The sample lists over 1.4 million clones; approximately 96% were seen once. The TCR sequence derives from a man aged 25 to 40 in good health. Sample: naive CD4+ T cells sorted from blood. Documented subset: CD45RA+ positively selected. V usage is TRBV4-2 and J usage is TRBJ1-4, with 7 positions matching TRBD1. The CDR3 coding sequence is TGTGCCAGCAGCCACGAGACAGGGTCTTACGAAAAACTGTTTTTT. It specifies CASSHETGSYEKLFF.